One and the same sample provided the 15 T cell receptor beta chains below, sequenced in a study of T cell changes during pregnancy in multiple sclerosis. Profiled with immunoSEQ multiplex PCR; TCRdb holds only in-frame clones, not every one. Here the sample spans about 53,000 clones, approximately 91% being singletons. The sequenced sample was CD4+ T cells from peripheral blood mononuclear cells, obtained in the third trimester of pregnancy. The receptors shown here come from a female donor with multiple sclerosis, enrolled in a pregnancy study.

The chain uses TRBV7-9 and TRBJ1-6; D might be TRBD1 (6 bases). This CDR3 comprises 14 residues. The V end lost 5 bases, the J end lost 6 bases, and 11 bases lay between the germline ends. Germline loops: CDR1 SEHNR, CDR2 FQNEAQ (reference sequence). Here the CDR3 DNA reads TGTGCCAGCAGCCTGTGGGACACTAATTCACCCCTCCACTTT. Its protein product is CASSLWDTNSPLHF.

This clone was recorded only once. This rearrangement joins TRBV23-1 to TRBJ2-7, with a possible D match to TRBD1 (5 bases). TRBV23-1 is recorded as an ORF, its role being uncertain. V dropped 3 bases and J dropped 4 bases, with 16 bases sitting between them. CDR3 length equals 15 residues. The CDR3 here is CASSQTRESFYEQYF. The CDR3 DNA sequence: TGCGCCAGCAGTCAGACCAGGGAATCGTTTTACGAGCAGTACTTC.

The gene calls are TRBV7-9 and TRBJ2-2, with D unclear. CDR3 length equals 16 residues. The V end was cut by 4 bases, the J end by 6 bases, with 18 bases between. In germline, CDR1 is SEHNR, CDR2 FQNEAQ (reference sequence). The CDR3 protein is CASSSTSSPLPGELFF. DNA for the CDR3: TGTGCCAGCAGCTCCACATCCAGTCCTTTACCCGGGGAGCTGTTTTTT.

The J gene is TRBJ2-3, the V gene TRBV10-3, with 9 bases matching TRBD1. Germline V CDR1 and CDR2: ENHRY, SYGVKD. CDR3 length: 13 residues. Trimming cost V 10 bases and J 6 bases; bases outside gene matches: 8. CDR3 in amino acids: CATQQGAGDTQYF. The DNA for the CDR3 is TGTGCCACTCAACAGGGGGCCGGGGATACGCAGTATTTT.

V and J are TRBV7-3 and TRBJ2-7, with 10 bases lining up with TRBD2. The CDR3 is 16 amino acids. The trim removed 1 base at V and 3 bases at J, leaving 6 bases unmatched. Germline-derived CDR1 and CDR2 are SGHTA and FQGTGA. The CDR3 region has the DNA TGTGCCAGCAGCTTAAGTGCTAGCGGGGGACACTACGAGCAGTACTTC. Protein product: CASSLSASGGHYEQYF.

The chain couples TRBV6-1 to TRBJ1-1; TRBD1 agrees at 9 bases. The CDR3 loop spans 14 amino acids. Germline assignment: CDR1 MNHNS and CDR2 SASEGT. J was trimmed by 4 bases and V by 3 bases; bases with no gene match: 3. This CDR3 is CASSEDRGLTEAFF. The CDR3 DNA reads TGTGCCAGCAGTGAGGACAGGGGCCTCACTGAAGCTTTCTTT.

The chain combines TRBV2 with TRBJ1-3; 7 positions agree with TRBD1. This CDR3 spans 13 amino acids. Germline V gives CDR1 SNHLY, CDR2 FYNNEI. V lost 6 bases, J lost 3 bases, and 2 bases stayed unmatched. The CDR3 coding sequence is TGTGCCAGCAGAGGGACAGTTGGAAACACCATATATTTT. Translated, it gives CASRGTVGNTIYF.

This chain links TRBV29-1 with TRBJ2-7; TRBD2 agrees at 7 bases. This CDR3 has 15 amino acids. The trim removed 6 bases at V and 5 bases at J, leaving 16 bases unmatched. Looked up from germline, CDR1 is SQVTM and CDR2 is ANQGSEA. CDR3 sequence (DNA): TGCAGCGTCCTACCTAGCGGTCGGGGGATGAACGAGCAGTACTTC. Translation gives CSVLPSGRGMNEQYF.

The chain uses TRBV7-9 and TRBJ1-2; D is unclear. V dropped 3 bases and J dropped 6 bases, with 11 bases sitting between them. CDR1 and CDR2 from the germline V gene are SEHNR and FQNEAQ (reference sequence). The CDR3 covers 13 residues. CDR3 DNA: TGTGCCAGCAGCTTGGAGAGACTAGATGGCTACACCTTC. Protein sequence: CASSLERLDGYTF.

The chain couples TRBV7-8 to TRBJ2-7, with 9 positions matching TRBD1. Trimming at V came to 1 base and at J to 5 bases, leaving 6 bases not matched to a gene. The CDR3 extends over 15 amino acids. Germline V gene lookup returns CDR1 SGHVS and CDR2 FQNEAQ. The CDR3 reads CASSLGPGQGDEQYF. In nucleotides, the CDR3 is TGTGCCAGCAGCTTAGGGCCGGGACAGGGCGACGAGCAGTACTTC.

V gene TRBV7-9 combines with J gene TRBJ1-2; 9 bases map to TRBD1. Germline CDR1 reads SEHNR; CDR2 reads FQNEAQ (reference sequence). The CDR3 length is 13 residues. With V trimmed by 5 bases and J by 7 bases, 5 bases remained unmatched. The CDR3 sequence: CASSPTGGSGYTF. CDR3 coding DNA: TGTGCCAGCAGCCCAACAGGGGGCAGTGGCTACACCTTC.

V usage is TRBV9 and J usage is TRBJ1-2, with a possible D match to TRBD1 (5 bases). V dropped 5 bases and J dropped 3 bases, with 23 bases sitting between them. The germline V gene has CDR1 SGDLS and CDR2 YYNGEE. There are 17 residues in the CDR3. CDR3 sequence reads: CASSKHGGGRLDYGYTF. DNA of the CDR3: TGTGCCAGCAGTAAACATGGGGGGGGTAGGCTGGACTATGGCTACACCTTC.

V and J are TRBV4-1 and TRBJ1-6; tentatively, D is TRBD1 (5 bases). The germline gives CDR1 MGHRA, CDR2 YSYEKL. V was clipped by 4 bases and J by 8 bases, with 21 bases between them. This CDR3 is 17 amino acids long. The CDR3 region has the DNA TGCGCCAGCAGCCCCGTATGGGTAGGGGTAAGTGATTCACCCCTCCACTTT. Protein: CASSPVWVGVSDSPLHF.

V gene TRBV13 combines with J gene TRBJ1-1, with D maybe TRBD1 (6 bases). The germline V gene has CDR1 PRHDT and CDR2 FYEKMQ (reference sequence). This CDR3 has 12 residues. The ends were cut back, 5 bases at V and 7 bases at J, with 11 bases in the middle. CDR3 DNA sequence: TGTGCCAGCAGCAAAAACAGGGATGAAGCTTTCTTT. Residues: CASSKNRDEAFF.

V gene TRBV6-4 combines with J gene TRBJ2-3; D possibly corresponds to TRBD2 (6 bases). This CDR3 comprises 15 residues. V was cut by 4 bases and J by 3 bases, with 14 bases left in between. Germline V gene lookup returns CDR1 MRHNA and CDR2 SNTAGT. For the CDR3, the DNA is TGTGCCAGCAGTGTACGGGGGACCCTAACAGATACGCAGTATTTT. Its protein is CASSVRGTLTDTQYF.